This T cell receptor beta chain is from a study of blood T cell repertoires in COVID-19. For the study at large: Acute and convalescent COVID-19 samples came from the United States, Italy and Spain. The cDNA or gDNA used as material had been derived from T cells, B-cell-depleted T cells, or PBMCs.

As processed by the authors: Reference gene primer amplification yielded estimated nucleated cell counts. Some clones are missing from TCRdb's copy, which holds only in-frame ones; the method was immunoSEQ multiplex PCR. D and trimming come from the DNA, and the V and J calls and clone size come from that table. This sample carries around 250,000 clones, roughly 82% of them seen once, and the ten largest clones take 9% to 15%. This CDR3 has 12 amino acids. V shed 8 bases and J shed 2 bases, with 7 bases lying between them. In germline, CDR1 is MDHEN, CDR2 SYDVKM. The rearrangement uses TRBV28 and TRBJ1-5; D ambiguous. The receptor's source is a man older than 75 with acute or convalescent COVID-19. The sample was peripheral blood. The DNA of the CDR3 is TGTGCCAGCGGTTCTGGCAATCAGCCCCAGCATTTT. Its translation: CASGSGNQPQHF.